This TCR beta chain comes out of a study of Ad26.COV2.S vaccination and SARS-CoV-2 variants. Overall study context: Enrolled in COV1001, the donor was in the Ad26.COV2.S trial arm, which received the vaccine. Participants got Ad26.COV2.S intramuscularly, once or twice 56 days apart. Points from the study as a whole: Placebo recipients had lower spike-specific TCR breadth than vaccine recipients.

Profiled with immunoSEQ multiplex PCR; TCRdb holds only in-frame clones, not every one. This sample has about 460,000 clones, with roughly nine tenths found just once. Germline trimming cut 1 base from V and 12 bases from J; bases unmatched to any gene: 8. Germline values: CDR1 MGHRA, CDR2 YSYEKL. There are 14 residues in the CDR3. About this clone itself: The antigen is unknown.

Regarding treatment: around 19 received Ad26.COV2.S at low or high dose, single or two shots; 5 received placebo; per-sample allocation not given. Following the first vaccine or placebo injection, samples were taken on day 63. Ad26.COV2.S expressed prefusion-stabilized spike from the original Wuhan strain. The chain has TRBV4-1 and TRBJ2-1, with 8 bases lining up with TRBD2. This clonotype was obtained from a person aged 18 to 65 who received the Ad26.COV2.S COVID-19 vaccine or a placebo. The sample consisted of peripheral blood, taken in a trial of Ad26.COV2.S vaccine versus placebo. The CDR3 protein is CASSQVSGGEWQFF. In DNA, the CDR3 is TGCGCCAGCAGCCAAGTCAGCGGGGGCGAATGGCAGTTCTTC.